This T cell receptor beta chain was documented in a study of blood T cell repertoires in COVID-19. As for the study in general: In each case, the material was cDNA or gDNA derived from T cells, B-cell-depleted T cells, or PBMCs.

Clones were read by immunoSEQ multiplex PCR, and TCRdb kept only the in-frame ones, dropping some. The sample has about 140,000 clones, roughly 86% seen once. The ends were cut back, 2 bases at V and 1 base at J, with 8 bases in the middle. The germline CDR1 and CDR2 sequences are PRHDT and FYEKMQ (reference sequence). This CDR3 is 14 amino acids long. Material for sequencing was peripheral blood. The chain combines TRBV13 with TRBJ2-5; D uncertain. This receptor was obtained from a human donor in a cohort sampled during active COVID-19. The CDR3 DNA is TGTGCCAGCAGCTTAAAGACAACCCAAGAGACCCAGTACTTC. Amino acid sequence: CASSLKTTQETQYF. Full variable domain (remainder filled in from reference TRBV13 and TRBJ2-5): AAGVIQSPRHLIKEKRETATLKCYPIPRHDTVYWYQQGPGQDPQFLISFYEKMQSDKGSIPDRFSAQQFSDYHSELNMSSLELGDSALYFCASSLKTTQETQYFGPGTRLLVL.